Presented here are 2 T cell receptor beta chains from one specimen sequenced in a study of blood T cell repertoires in COVID-19. Sequencing was performed with immunoSEQ multiplex PCR; in TCRdb, only in-frame clones are kept and a portion is missing. The repertoire holds under 150,000 clones, 88% seen once, with 1.2% in the top ten. Sample: PBMCs or T cells enriched from blood (not recorded which). These receptor sequences come from a woman under 40 with acute COVID-19.

This clone showed up just once. CDR3 in DNA: TGTGCCTGGAGTCTGGGCGCACGCACAGATACGCAGTATTTT. Protein: CAWSLGARTDTQYF. The genes are TRBV30 and TRBJ2-3; the D is unclear. V was pared by 2 bases and J by 1 base, with 10 bases between. Germline V gives CDR1 GTSNPN, CDR2 SVGIG (reference sequence). The CDR3 sequence is 14 residues long.

The chain uses TRBV28 and TRBJ1-4; D call uncertain. In germline, CDR1 is MDHEN, CDR2 SYDVKM. The V gene lost 3 bases and the J gene lost 10 bases, with 9 bases spanning the gap. The length of the CDR3 is 12 residues. The CDR3 loop is CASSFLAGKLFF. In DNA form, the CDR3 reads TGTGCCAGCAGTTTTTTAGCCGGAAAACTGTTTTTT.